One T cell receptor (beta chain) is described in this entry. No antigen is known for it. These data originate in a study of T cell responses to AZD1222 COVID-19 vaccine. Whole-study context: Researchers grouped second doses given at about 4 or about 12 weeks into one pool. Overall study results and limits: As reported, nearly half of all spike-specific TCRs target variant regions that are unmutated. The donor group comprised mostly white British people and more females; the analysis possibly underestimated clonal diversity.

This CDR3 comprises 15 residues. V was cut by 1 base and J by 4 bases, with 12 bases left in between. CDR1 and CDR2 (germline): SGHTA, FQGNSA. This table comes from immunoSEQ multiplex PCR, and its TCRdb copy is limited to in-frame clones, with some not included. The sample shows 95,000 to 150,000 clones, 75% to 90% of them seen only once. This chain uses TRBV7-2 with TRBJ2-3, with no clear D. The clonotype comes from an adult in good health. This specimen consisted of peripheral blood, obtained on day 0 of AZD1222 vaccination. In nucleotides, the CDR3 is TGTGCCAGCAGCTTAGTGACATATCGGGCAGATACGCAGTATTTT. This sequence encodes CASSLVTYRADTQYF.